What follows describes a single T cell receptor beta chain. These data originate in a study of blood T cell repertoires in COVID-19. V was clipped by 0 bases and J by 0 bases, with 7 bases between them. This CDR3 spans 15 amino acids. The V gene's germline CDR1 is SGDLS and CDR2 YYNGEE. Only in-frame clones appear in the TCRdb table, and some are missing; sequencing was by immunoSEQ multiplex PCR. The table has 200,000 or so clones, approximately 86% seen once. Material: peripheral blood. This TCR was recovered from a man in his 70s with active or convalescent COVID-19. The V call is TRBV9, the J call TRBJ2-1; D gene uncertain. Here the CDR3 DNA reads TGTGCCAGCAGCGTAGATTCTACCTCCTACAATGAGCAGTTCTTC. This sequence encodes CASSVDSTSYNEQFF.